Detailed here is one TCR beta chain. What it recognizes is unknown. This sample was taken from a study of cytomegalovirus exposure and HLA in healthy donors. Study-wide points: In a later analysis, across HLA loci, associated TCR counts were highest for DRB1, lowest for HLA-C.

V lost 4 bases to trimming and J lost 2 bases, with 16 bases between them. The CDR3 extends over 15 amino acids. Per germline, CDR1 SGHRS and CDR2 YFSETQ. PCR involved 60 Vbeta and 13 Jbeta primers. TCRdb's table, derived via immunoSEQ multiplex PCR, lists solely in-frame clones and lacks some. This sample has around 86,000 clones, with 75% to 80% found just once. This receptor was taken from a female donor in good health and CMV-seronegative. Specimen: PBMCs. The rearrangement links TRBV5-1 to TRBJ2-7; no definite D call. The CDR3 reads CASSPRSGVTYEQYF. In nucleotides, the CDR3 is TGCGCCAGCAGCCCCCGGAGTGGCGTTACCTACGAGCAGTACTTC.